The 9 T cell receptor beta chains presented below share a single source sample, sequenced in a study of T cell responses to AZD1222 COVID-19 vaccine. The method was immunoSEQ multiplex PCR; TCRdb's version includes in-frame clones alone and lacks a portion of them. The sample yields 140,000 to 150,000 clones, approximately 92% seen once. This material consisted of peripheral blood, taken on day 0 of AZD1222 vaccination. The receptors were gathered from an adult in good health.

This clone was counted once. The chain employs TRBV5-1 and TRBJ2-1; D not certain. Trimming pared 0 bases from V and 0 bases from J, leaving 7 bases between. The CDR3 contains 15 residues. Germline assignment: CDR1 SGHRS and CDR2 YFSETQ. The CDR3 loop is CASSLDNFSYNEQFF. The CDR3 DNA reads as TGCGCCAGCAGCTTGGACAACTTCTCCTACAATGAGCAGTTCTTC.

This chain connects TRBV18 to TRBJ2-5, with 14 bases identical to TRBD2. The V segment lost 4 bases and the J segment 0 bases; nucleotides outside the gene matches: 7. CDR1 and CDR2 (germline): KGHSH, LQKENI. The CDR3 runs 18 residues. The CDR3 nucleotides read TGTGCCAGCTCACAACCGGGACTAGCGGGGGCGTACCAAGAGACCCAGTACTTC. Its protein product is CASSQPGLAGAYQETQYF.

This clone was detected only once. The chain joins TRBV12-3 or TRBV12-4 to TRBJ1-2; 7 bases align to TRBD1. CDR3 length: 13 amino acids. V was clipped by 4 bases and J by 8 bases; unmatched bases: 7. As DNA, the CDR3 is TGTGCCAGCAGTTACCGACAGGGTGGAGGCTACACCTTC. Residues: CASSYRQGGGYTF.

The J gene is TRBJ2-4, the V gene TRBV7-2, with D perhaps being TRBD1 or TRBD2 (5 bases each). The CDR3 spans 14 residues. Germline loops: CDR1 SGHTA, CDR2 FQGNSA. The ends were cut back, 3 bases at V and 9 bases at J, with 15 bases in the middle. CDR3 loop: CASSFPALGTIQYF. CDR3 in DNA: TGTGCCAGCAGCTTCCCTGCTCTGGGGACCATTCAGTACTTC.

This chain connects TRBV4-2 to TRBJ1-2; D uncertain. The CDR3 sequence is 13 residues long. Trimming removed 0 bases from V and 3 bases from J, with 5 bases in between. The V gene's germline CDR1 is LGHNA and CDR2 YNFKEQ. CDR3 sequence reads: CASSQDYYYGYTF. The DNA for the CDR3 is TGTGCCAGCAGCCAAGATTACTACTATGGCTACACCTTC.

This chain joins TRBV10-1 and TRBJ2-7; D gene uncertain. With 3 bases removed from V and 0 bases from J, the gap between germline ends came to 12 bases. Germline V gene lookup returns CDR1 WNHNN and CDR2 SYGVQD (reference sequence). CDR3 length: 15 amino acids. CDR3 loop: CASSEGRRSSYEQYF. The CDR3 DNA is TGCGCCAGCAGTGAAGGCAGGCGTAGCTCCTACGAGCAGTACTTC.

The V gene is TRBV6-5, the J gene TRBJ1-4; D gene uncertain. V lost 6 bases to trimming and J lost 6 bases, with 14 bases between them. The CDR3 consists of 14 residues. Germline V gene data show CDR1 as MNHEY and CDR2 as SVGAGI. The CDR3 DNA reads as TGTGCCAGCAGGACCCCAGTGCGGGATGAAAAACTGTTTTTT. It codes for CASRTPVRDEKLFF.

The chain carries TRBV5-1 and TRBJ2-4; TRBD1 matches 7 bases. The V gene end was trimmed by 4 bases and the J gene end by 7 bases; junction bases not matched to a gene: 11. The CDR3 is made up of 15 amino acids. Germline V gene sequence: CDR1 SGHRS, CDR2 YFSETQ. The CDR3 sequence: CASSPQTGSGNIQYF. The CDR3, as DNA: TGCGCCAGCAGCCCGCAGACAGGGTCTGGGAACATTCAGTACTTC. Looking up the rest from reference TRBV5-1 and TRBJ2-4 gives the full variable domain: KAGVTQTPRYLIKTRGQQVTLSCSPISGHRSVSWYQQTPGQGLQFLFEYFSETQRNKGNFPGRFSGRQFSNSRSEMNVSTLELGDSALYLCASSPQTGSGNIQYFGAGTRLSVL.

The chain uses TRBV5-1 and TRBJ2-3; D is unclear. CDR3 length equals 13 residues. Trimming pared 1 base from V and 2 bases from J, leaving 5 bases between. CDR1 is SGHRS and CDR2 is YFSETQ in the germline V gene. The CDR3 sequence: CASSLRTTDTQYF. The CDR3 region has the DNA TGCGCCAGCAGCTTGAGGACCACAGATACGCAGTATTTT.